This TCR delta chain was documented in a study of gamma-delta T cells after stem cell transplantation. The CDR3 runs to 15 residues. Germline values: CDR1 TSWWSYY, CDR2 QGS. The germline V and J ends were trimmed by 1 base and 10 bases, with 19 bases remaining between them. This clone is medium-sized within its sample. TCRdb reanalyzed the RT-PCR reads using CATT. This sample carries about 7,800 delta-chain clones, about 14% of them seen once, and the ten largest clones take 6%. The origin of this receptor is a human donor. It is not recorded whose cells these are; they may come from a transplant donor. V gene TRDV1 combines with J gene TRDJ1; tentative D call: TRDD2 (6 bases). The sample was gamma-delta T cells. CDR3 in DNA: TGTGCTCTTGGGGAACCTGGTGGTCCTACCTGGTTACTCATCTTT. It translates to CALGEPGGPTWLLIF.